This T cell receptor (beta chain) is from a study of CD8+CD57+ T cells in acquired aplastic anemia (dated 2018 in TCRdb). As for the study more broadly: Extracted DNA from sorted CD4+ and CD8+ cells averaged 3.2 ug, ranging from roughly 0.17 to 30 ug. A CD8+CD57+ expansion meant a frequency higher than the mean frequency seen in healthy subjects.

Of note for this clonotype: Its antigen target is currently unknown. One base away there is no much larger clone; base qualities are not given.

The patients picked for sequencing were ones in whom flow cytometry had shown an expansion of CD8+CD57+ cells. Every patient had a diagnosis of severe acquired aplastic anemia based on International Study of Aplastic Anemia and Agranulocytosis and Camitta criteria. Patients had received no therapy at the time of blood sampling. In the study, sorted CD4+ and CD8+ blood T cells from patients with severe aplastic anemia and from healthy subjects underwent deep sequencing of TCR repertoires. Patients were enrolled under clinicaltrials.gov protocols 00001620, 01623167, 00001397, 00071045, 00081523 and 00961064 in the USA. Ficoll-Paque density gradient centrifugation was used to isolate peripheral blood mononuclear cells. Before DNA was extracted, CD4+ and CD8+ T cells were sorted using either FACS or magnetic beads. Broad study findings and their caveats: Some 31 CD8+ CDR3 sequences were shared between patients and controls but appeared highly expressed in patients and within their immunodominant clones. Between patients and healthy controls, no significant difference in CD8+ Simpson's diversity was found (P=0.060).

Genomic DNA was used as template for profiling of TCR beta VDJ combinations and CDR3 sequences. TCR repertoire sequencing was run on an Illumina HiSeq 2000. Per the original workflow: TRBV/TRBJ rearrangement plots, CDR3 size and DJ length profiles, and Simpson's diversity index were used to evaluate the repertoires. The most abundant DNA sequence in the deep sequencing data was taken as the immunodominant clone. CDR3 amino acid sequences were checked for sharing across subjects and were also compared against the VDJdb database and published repertoires. TCRdb trimmed public reads at Q25 via fastp, called clones via MiXCR and kept in-frame beta chains. Under each unique CDR3 protein, matching rows form one entry showing the most common genes and DNA. In this record, the V and J calls reflect TCRdb's handling and not the investigators' own analysis. Counted in this sample were fewer than 200,000 distinct CDR3 sequences; 71% of them appeared once. Together, the top ten hold more than 35% of the sample.

The origin of this receptor is a human donor with aplastic anemia. The sample consisted of sorted CD4+, CD8+, or CD8+CD57+ T cells (not recorded which) from PBMCs.

CDR3 reads: CASSRPGQGESEQYF. The DNA is TGTGCCAGCAGCCGACCGGGACAGGGGGAGAGCGAGCAGTACTTC. Rearrangement joined TRBV12-3 or TRBV12-4 to TRBJ2-7; 11 bases in between match TRBD1. Trimming takes 6 bases off V and 6 bases off J; junction bases not matched to a gene: 10. From the cysteine through the phenylalanine, the CDR3 covers 15 amino acids. Only the CDR3 region is kept as DNA, spanning 45 bases read in frame from base 1.